This TCR beta chain originates from a study of cytomegalovirus exposure and HLA in healthy donors. General observations from the study: As a later analysis showed, several of the most significant clusters appeared to be linked to common viral pathogens. Altogether, more than 150 TCR beta chains were recorded as cytomegalovirus-associated. A later analysis associated 15,000 to 20,000 TCR beta sequences with HLA alleles at a 0.05 false discovery rate.

This PCR relied on a set of 60 Vbeta primers and 13 Jbeta primers. Clones were sequenced by immunoSEQ multiplex PCR, and TCRdb holds only the in-frame ones, with some missing. Of about 95,000 clones in the sample, roughly three quarters are singletons; the top ten hold less than 5%. In regard to this clone: Its antigen is currently unknown.

Healthy people donating bone marrow made up the donors. The V and J ends lost 4 bases and 6 bases respectively, with 13 bases between them. Per germline, CDR1 SGHTA and CDR2 FQGTGA. The CDR3 consists of 13 residues. This chain joins TRBV7-3 and TRBJ2-7; D gene uncertain. Source material: PBMCs. This TCR was sampled from a woman aged 40 to 55 in good health and CMV-seronegative. This chain's CDR3 is CASSSYAGSEQYF. The CDR3 DNA sequence: TGTGCCAGCAGCTCCTACGCTGGTAGCGAGCAGTACTTC. Looking up the rest from reference TRBV7-3 and TRBJ2-7 gives the full variable domain: GAGVSQTPSNKVTEKGKYVELRCDPISGHTALYWYRQSLGQGPEFLIYFQGTGAADDSGLPNDRFFAVRPEGSVSTLKIQRTERGDSAVYLCASSSYAGSEQYFGPGTRLTVT.